This T cell receptor (beta chain) was sequenced for a study of technical replicates of blood from a handful of donors. This clone was counted once. The CDR3 totals 14 residues. V trimming: 0 bases; J trimming: 6 bases; junction bases outside the gene matches: 3. The germline V gene has CDR1 SGHRS and CDR2 YFSETQ. The table came from immunoSEQ multiplex PCR; TCRdb's copy has only in-frame clones and leaves some out. Of around 92,000 clones listed, almost 96% are singletons. The V gene is TRBV5-1, the J gene TRBJ1-5; 7 bases are shared with TRBD1. The sequence came from a human donor in good health. The specimen sequenced was T cells isolated from PBMCs. CDR3 sequence (DNA): TGCGCCAGCAGCTTGGGGGACAGCTCTCAGCCCCAGCATTTT. This sequence encodes CASSLGDSSQPQHF.